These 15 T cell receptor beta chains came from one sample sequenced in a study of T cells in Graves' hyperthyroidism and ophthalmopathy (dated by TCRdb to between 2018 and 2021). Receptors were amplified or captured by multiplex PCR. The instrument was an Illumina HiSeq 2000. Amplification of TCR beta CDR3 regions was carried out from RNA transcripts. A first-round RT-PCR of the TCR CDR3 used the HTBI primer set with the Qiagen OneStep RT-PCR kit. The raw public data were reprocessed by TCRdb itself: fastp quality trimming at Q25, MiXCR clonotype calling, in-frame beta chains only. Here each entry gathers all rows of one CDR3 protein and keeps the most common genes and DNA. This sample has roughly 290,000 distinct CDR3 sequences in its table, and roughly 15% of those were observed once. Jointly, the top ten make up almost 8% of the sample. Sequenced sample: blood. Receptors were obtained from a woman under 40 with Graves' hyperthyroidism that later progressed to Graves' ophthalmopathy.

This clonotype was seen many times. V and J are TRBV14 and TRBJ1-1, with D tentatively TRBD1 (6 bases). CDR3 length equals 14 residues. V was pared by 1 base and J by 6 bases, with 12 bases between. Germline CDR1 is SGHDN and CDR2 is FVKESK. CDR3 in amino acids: CASSQGTANPEAFF. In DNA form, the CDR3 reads TGTGCCAGCAGCCAAGGGACAGCCAACCCTGAAGCTTTCTTT.

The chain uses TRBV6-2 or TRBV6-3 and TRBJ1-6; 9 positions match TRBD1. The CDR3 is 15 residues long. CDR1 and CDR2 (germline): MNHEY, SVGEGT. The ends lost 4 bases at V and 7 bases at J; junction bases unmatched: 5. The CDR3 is CASSSTGTGNSPLHF. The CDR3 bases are TGTGCCAGCAGTTCGACCGGGACAGGGAATTCACCCCTCCACTTT.

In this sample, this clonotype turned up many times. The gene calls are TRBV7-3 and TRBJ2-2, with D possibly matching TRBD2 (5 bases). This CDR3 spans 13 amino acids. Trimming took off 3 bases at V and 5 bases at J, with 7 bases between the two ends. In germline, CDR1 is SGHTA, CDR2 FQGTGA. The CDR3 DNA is TGTGCCAGCAGCTTTAGCGTAACCGGGGAGCTGTTTTTT. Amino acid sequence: CASSFSVTGELFF.

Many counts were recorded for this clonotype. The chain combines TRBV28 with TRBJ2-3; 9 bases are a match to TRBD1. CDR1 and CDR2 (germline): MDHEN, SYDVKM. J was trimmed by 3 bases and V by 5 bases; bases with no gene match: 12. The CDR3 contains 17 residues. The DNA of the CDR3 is TGTGCCAGCAGTGAACCGGGACAGGGTATACTGACAGATACGCAGTATTTT. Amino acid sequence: CASSEPGQGILTDTQYF.

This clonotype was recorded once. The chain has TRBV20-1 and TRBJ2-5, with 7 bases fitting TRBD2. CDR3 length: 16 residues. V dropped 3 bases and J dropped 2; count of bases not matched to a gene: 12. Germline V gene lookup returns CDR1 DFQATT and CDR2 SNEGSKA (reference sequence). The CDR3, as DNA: TGCAGTGCTAGTAGTGCCAGCGGGGACTGGCAAGAGACCCAGTACTTC. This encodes CSASSASGDWQETQYF.

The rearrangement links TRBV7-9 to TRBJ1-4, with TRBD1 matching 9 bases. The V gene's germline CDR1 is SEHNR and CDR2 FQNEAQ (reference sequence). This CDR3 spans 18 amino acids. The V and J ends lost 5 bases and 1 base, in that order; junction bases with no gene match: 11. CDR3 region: CASSPPPGQGLTNEKLFF. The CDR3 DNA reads TGTGCCAGCAGCCCACCGCCGGGACAGGGATTAACTAATGAAAAACTGTTTTTT. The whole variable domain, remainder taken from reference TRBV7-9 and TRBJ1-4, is DTGVSQNPRHKITKRGQNVTFRCDPISEHNRLYWYRQTLGQGPEFLTYFQNEAQLEKSRLLSDRFSAERPKGSFSTLEIQRTEQGDSAMYLCASSPPPGQGLTNEKLFFGSGTQLSVL.

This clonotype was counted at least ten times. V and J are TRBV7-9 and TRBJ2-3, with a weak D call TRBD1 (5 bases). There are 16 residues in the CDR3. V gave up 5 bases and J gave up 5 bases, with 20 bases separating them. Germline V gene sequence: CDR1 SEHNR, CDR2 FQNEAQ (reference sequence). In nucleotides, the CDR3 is TGTGCCAGCAGCCCCCCCTTAGCCAGGGTGGAAGATACGCAGTATTTT. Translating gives CASSPPLARVEDTQYF.

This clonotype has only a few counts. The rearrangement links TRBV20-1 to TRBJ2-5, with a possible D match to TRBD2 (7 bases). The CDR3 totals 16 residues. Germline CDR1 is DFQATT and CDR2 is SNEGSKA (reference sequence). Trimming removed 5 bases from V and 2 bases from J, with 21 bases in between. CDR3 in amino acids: CSAGGAGGRRQETQYF. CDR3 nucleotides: TGCAGTGCTGGGGGGGCAGGAGGCCGAAGACAAGAGACCCAGTACTTC.

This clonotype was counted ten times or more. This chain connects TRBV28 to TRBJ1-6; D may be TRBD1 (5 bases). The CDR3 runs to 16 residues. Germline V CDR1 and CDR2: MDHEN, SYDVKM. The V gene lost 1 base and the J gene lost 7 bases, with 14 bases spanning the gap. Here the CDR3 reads CASSLFPRARNSPLHF. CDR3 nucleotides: TGTGCCAGCAGTTTATTCCCCAGGGCCAGGAATTCACCCCTCCACTTT.

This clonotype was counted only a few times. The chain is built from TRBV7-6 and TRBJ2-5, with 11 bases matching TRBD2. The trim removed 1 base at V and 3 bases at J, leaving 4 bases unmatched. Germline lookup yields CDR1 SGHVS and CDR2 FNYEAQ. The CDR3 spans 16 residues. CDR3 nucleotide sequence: TGTGCCAGCAGCTTAGTACTAGCGGGAGTCAAAGAGACCCAGTACTTC. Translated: CASSLVLAGVKETQYF.

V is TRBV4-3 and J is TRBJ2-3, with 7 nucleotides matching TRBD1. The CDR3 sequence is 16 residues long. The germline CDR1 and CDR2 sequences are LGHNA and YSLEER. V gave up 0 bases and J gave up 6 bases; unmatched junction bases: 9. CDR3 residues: CASSQDRDLTGDTQYF. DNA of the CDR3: TGCGCCAGCAGCCAAGATCGGGATTTGACAGGGGATACGCAGTATTTT.

CDR3 DNA sequence: TGTGCCAGCAGCCCCGACGAGTACAGGGTACATAGTGAAGCTTTCTTT. Translated, it gives CASSPDEYRVHSEAFF. The J gene is TRBJ1-1, the V gene TRBV7-2; the D gene is possibly TRBD1 (6 bases). V was pared by 5 bases and J by 7 bases, with 23 bases between. Germline V gene lookup returns CDR1 SGHTA and CDR2 FQGNSA. The CDR3 is made up of 16 amino acids.

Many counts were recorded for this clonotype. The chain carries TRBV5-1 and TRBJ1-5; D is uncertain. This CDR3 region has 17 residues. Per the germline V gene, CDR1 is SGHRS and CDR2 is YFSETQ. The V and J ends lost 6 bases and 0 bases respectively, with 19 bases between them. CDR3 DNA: TGCGCCAGCAACTTCGACACCGGAGCATATAGCAATCAGCCCCAGCATTTT. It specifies CASNFDTGAYSNQPQHF.

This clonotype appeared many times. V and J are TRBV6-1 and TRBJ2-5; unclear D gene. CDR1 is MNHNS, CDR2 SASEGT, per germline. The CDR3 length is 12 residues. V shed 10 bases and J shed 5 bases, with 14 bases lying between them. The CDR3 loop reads CATSDGSETQYF. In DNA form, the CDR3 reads TGTGCCACCTCGGACGGGTCCGAGACCCAGTACTTC.

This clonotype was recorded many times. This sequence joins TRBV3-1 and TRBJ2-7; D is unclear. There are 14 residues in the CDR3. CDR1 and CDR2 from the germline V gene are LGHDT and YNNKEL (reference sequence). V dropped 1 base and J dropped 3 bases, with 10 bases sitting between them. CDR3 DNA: TGTGCCAGCAGCCAAGCGGACCACCACTACGAGCAGTACTTC. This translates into CASSQADHHYEQYF.